One sample yielded the 16 T cell receptor beta chains listed below, sequenced in a study of T cell changes during pregnancy in multiple sclerosis. The table came from immunoSEQ multiplex PCR; TCRdb's copy has only in-frame clones and leaves some out. The sample has approximately 130,000 clones, 96% seen once. This sample comprised peripheral blood, obtained after pregnancy. The receptor set was obtained from a female donor with multiple sclerosis, enrolled in a pregnancy study.

This chain uses TRBV7-9 with TRBJ2-1, with D maybe TRBD1 (5 bases). The CDR3 extends over 15 amino acids. Germline V CDR1 and CDR2: SEHNR, FQNEAQ (reference sequence). Trimming took off 0 bases at V and 9 bases at J, with 15 bases between the two ends. CDR3 protein: CASSLADKGLGEQFF. CDR3 in DNA: TGTGCCAGCAGCTTAGCGGATAAGGGGCTGGGTGAGCAGTTCTTC.

The gene calls are TRBV7-9 and TRBJ2-3; 7 bases fit TRBD2. Losses at the gene ends were 1 base for V and 5 bases for J; bases not matched to a gene: 6. Germline V CDR1 and CDR2: SEHNR, FQNEAQ (reference sequence). This CDR3 is 15 amino acids long. CDR3 protein: CASSLDEGGVDTQYF. The CDR3 DNA reads TGTGCCAGCAGCTTAGACGAGGGAGGGGTAGATACGCAGTATTTT.

In DNA form, the CDR3 reads TGTGCCAGCAGCTCGAGGGACAGGGTAACTAGCGGGAGGGTCTATGAGCAGTTCTTC. Protein sequence: CASSSRDRVTSGRVYEQFF. The gene calls are TRBV5-5 and TRBJ2-1; 13 bases line up with TRBD2. Germline V lookup: CDR1 SGHKS, CDR2 YYEKEE (reference sequence). The V segment lost 3 bases and the J segment 8 bases; nucleotides outside the gene matches: 17. The CDR3 runs 19 residues. Together with reference TRBV5-5 and TRBJ2-1, the CDR3 gives the full variable domain: DAGVTQSPTHLIKTRGQQVTLRCSPISGHKSVSWYQQVLGQGPQFIFQYYEKEERGRGNFPDRFSARQFPNYSSELNVNALLLGDSALYLCASSSRDRVTSGRVYEQFFGPGTRLTVL.

V gene TRBV7-2 combines with J gene TRBJ1-5; 10 bases map to TRBD1. CDR3 length: 19 amino acids. Germline CDR1 and CDR2: SGHTA and FQGNSA. V trimming: 0 bases; J trimming: 0 bases; junction bases outside the gene matches: 8. CDR3 in DNA: TGTGCCAGCAGCTTAGCGTCCGGGACAGGGGTCTATAGCAATCAGCCCCAGCATTTT. Translating it yields CASSLASGTGVYSNQPQHF.

In its sample, this clone was seen a few times. The chain is built from TRBV29-1 and TRBJ1-1; 9 bases are shared with TRBD1. Germline V gene lookup returns CDR1 SQVTM and CDR2 ANQGSEA. CDR3 length equals 14 residues. After removal of 7 bases from V and 2 bases from J, the junction contained 8 bases not matched to a gene. The CDR3 bases are TGCAGCGAGGACAGGGGAGGACCTAACACTGAAGCTTTCTTT. Residues: CSEDRGGPNTEAFF. The variable domain in full, with the rest retrieved from reference TRBV29-1 and TRBJ1-1, is SAVISQKPSRDICQRGTSLTIQCQVDSQVTMMFWYRQQPGQSLTLIATANQGSEATYESGFVIDKFPISRPNLTFSTLTVSNMSPEDSSIYLCSEDRGGPNTEAFFGQGTRLTVV.

This clone has just one count. CDR3 in amino acids: CASSLIRTSASDTQYF. CDR3 sequence (DNA): TGTGCCAGCAGTTTAATCCGGACTAGCGCATCAGATACGCAGTATTTT. The rearrangement uses TRBV28 and TRBJ2-3, with TRBD2 matching 9 bases. Germline V gives CDR1 MDHEN, CDR2 SYDVKM. The V and J ends lost 2 bases and 4 bases, in that order; junction bases with no gene match: 7. This CDR3 is 16 amino acids long.

This chain joins TRBV30 and TRBJ1-2, with D perhaps matching TRBD1 (6 bases). The CDR3 has 12 amino acids. Looked up from germline, CDR1 is GTSNPN and CDR2 is SVGIG (reference sequence). Trimming took off 4 bases at V and 2 bases at J, with 8 bases between the two ends. The CDR3 sequence is CAWIQGNYGYTF. CDR3 in DNA: TGTGCCTGGATTCAGGGGAACTATGGCTACACCTTC.

The V and J genes are TRBV6-1 and TRBJ2-7, with D hard to call. Per the germline V gene, CDR1 is MNHNS and CDR2 is SASEGT. The V gene lost 1 base and the J gene lost 4 bases, with 8 bases spanning the gap. CDR3 size: 13 residues. The CDR3: CASSEVPAYEQYF. DNA for the CDR3: TGTGCCAGCAGTGAAGTACCCGCGTACGAGCAGTACTTC.

The gene calls are TRBV27 and TRBJ2-5; tentative D call: TRBD2 (5 bases). CDR1 and CDR2 from the germline V gene are MNHEY and SMNVEV (reference sequence). The CDR3 spans 13 residues. Trimming removed 6 bases from V and 5 bases from J, with 13 bases in between. The CDR3 DNA follows: TGTGCCAGCAGACTAGGGAACGGTGAGACCCAGTACTTC. Protein: CASRLGNGETQYF.

CDR3: CSVPQGLEQFF. DNA of the CDR3: TGCAGCGTTCCCCAGGGGCTCGAGCAGTTCTTC. The chain combines TRBV29-1 with TRBJ2-1; TRBD1 might be the D (6 bases). Trimming stripped 5 bases from V and 10 bases from J, with 12 bases between. The CDR3 sequence is 11 residues long. CDR1 SQVTM and CDR2 ANQGSEA come from the germline V gene.

The rearrangement uses TRBV10-2 and TRBJ2-2; D may be TRBD1 (6 bases). Trimming pared 9 bases from V and 4 bases from J, leaving 18 bases between. The CDR3 runs to 15 residues. The V gene's germline CDR1 is WSHSY and CDR2 SAAADI. Here the CDR3 reads CASALGQGSTGELFF. The CDR3 bases are TGCGCCAGTGCTCTGGGTCAGGGGAGCACCGGGGAGCTGTTTTTT.

The chain uses TRBV4-2 and TRBJ1-1; 9 nucleotides line up with TRBD1. This CDR3 is 15 amino acids long. Germline trimming cut 5 bases from V and 4 bases from J; bases unmatched to any gene: 8. From germline, CDR1 is LGHNA and CDR2 YNFKEQ. Written as DNA, the CDR3 is TGTGCCAGCAGCGTACGACAGGGGGGAGGCACTGAAGCTTTCTTT. Translating it yields CASSVRQGGGTEAFF.

As concerns this clone: One junction end disagrees with the germline gene, perhaps due to a read error. CDR3: CSAPGGLASDF. As DNA, the CDR3 is TGCAGTGCCCCAGGGGGACTAGCGAGCGACTTC. The chain combines TRBV20-1 with TRBJ2-7; 10 positions agree with TRBD2. Per germline, CDR1 DFQATT and CDR2 SNEGSKA (reference sequence). This CDR3 has 11 amino acids.

This clone was counted between two and nine times. The chain couples TRBV29-1 to TRBJ2-7; TRBD2 is a possible D gene (6 bases). This CDR3 spans 15 amino acids. Germline lookup yields CDR1 SQVTM and CDR2 ANQGSEA. The ends were cut back, 4 bases at V and 3 bases at J, with 19 bases in the middle. The CDR3 protein is CSVVLVYGGNYEQYF. The CDR3 DNA sequence: TGCAGCGTTGTTTTAGTATACGGCGGGAACTACGAGCAGTACTTC.

The count of this clone is one. This chain links TRBV28 with TRBJ2-7; 9 nucleotides agree with TRBD2. J was trimmed by 3 bases and V by 11 bases; bases with no gene match: 2. The CDR3 runs to 11 residues. From germline, CDR1 is MDHEN and CDR2 SYDVKM. The CDR3 sequence: CAAGGFYEQYF. The CDR3 DNA reads TGTGCCGCGGGAGGGTTCTACGAGCAGTACTTC.

This chain uses TRBV6-1 with TRBJ2-7; possibly TRBD1 for D (6 bases). The CDR3 sequence is 14 residues long. From germline, CDR1 is MNHNS and CDR2 SASEGT. The V gene lost 5 bases and the J gene lost 1 base, with 12 bases spanning the gap. This chain's CDR3 is CASSPRGISYEQYF. CDR3 DNA: TGTGCCAGCAGTCCTAGGGGGATTTCCTACGAGCAGTACTTC.